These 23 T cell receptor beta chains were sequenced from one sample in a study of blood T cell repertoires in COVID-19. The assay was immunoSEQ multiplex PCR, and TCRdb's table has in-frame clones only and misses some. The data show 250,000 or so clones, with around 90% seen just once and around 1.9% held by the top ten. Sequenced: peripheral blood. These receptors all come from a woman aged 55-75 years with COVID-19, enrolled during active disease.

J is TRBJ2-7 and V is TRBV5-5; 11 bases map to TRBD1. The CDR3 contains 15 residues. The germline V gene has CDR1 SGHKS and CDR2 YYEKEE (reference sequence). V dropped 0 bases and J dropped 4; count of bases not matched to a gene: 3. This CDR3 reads CASSLVGTGGYEQYF. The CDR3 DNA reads TGTGCCAGCAGCTTGGTGGGGACAGGGGGTTACGAGCAGTACTTC.

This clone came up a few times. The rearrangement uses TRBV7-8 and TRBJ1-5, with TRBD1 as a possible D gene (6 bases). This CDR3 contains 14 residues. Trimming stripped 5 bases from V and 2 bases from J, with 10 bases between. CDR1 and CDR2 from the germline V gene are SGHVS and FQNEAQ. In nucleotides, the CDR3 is TGTGCCAGCAGCCACAGGGAAGGCAATCAGCCCCAGCATTTT. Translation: CASSHREGNQPQHF. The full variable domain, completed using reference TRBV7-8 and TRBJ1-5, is GAGVSQSPRYKVAKRGQDVALRCDPISGHVSLFWYQQALGQGPEFLTYFQNEAQLDKSGLPSDRFFAERPEGSVSTLKIQRTQQEDSAVYLCASSHREGNQPQHFGDGTRLSIL.

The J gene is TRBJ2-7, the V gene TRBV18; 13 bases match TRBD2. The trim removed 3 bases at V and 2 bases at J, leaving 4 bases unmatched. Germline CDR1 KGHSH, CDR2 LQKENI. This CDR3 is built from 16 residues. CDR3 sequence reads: CASSPKTSGGAYEQYF. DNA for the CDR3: TGTGCCAGCTCACCGAAAACTAGCGGGGGGGCCTACGAGCAGTACTTC.

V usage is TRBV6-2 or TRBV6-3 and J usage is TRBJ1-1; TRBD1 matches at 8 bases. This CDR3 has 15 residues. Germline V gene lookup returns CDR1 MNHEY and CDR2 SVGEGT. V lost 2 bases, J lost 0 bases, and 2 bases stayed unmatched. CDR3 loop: CASSYGDRLNTEAFF. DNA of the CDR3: TGTGCCAGCAGTTACGGGGACAGGTTGAACACTGAAGCTTTCTTT.

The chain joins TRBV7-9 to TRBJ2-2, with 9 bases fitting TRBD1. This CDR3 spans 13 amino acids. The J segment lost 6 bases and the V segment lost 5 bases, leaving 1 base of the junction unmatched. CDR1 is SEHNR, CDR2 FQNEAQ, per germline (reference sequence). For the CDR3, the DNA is TGTGCCAGCAGCGGACAGGGGTCCGGGGAGCTGTTTTTT. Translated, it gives CASSGQGSGELFF.

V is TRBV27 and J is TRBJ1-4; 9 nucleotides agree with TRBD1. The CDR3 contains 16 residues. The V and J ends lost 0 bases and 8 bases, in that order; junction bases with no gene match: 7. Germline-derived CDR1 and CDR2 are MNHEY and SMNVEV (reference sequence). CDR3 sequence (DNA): TGTGCCAGCAGTTTATCGGGGACAGGGATCTTGGAAAAACTGTTTTTT. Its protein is CASSLSGTGILEKLFF.

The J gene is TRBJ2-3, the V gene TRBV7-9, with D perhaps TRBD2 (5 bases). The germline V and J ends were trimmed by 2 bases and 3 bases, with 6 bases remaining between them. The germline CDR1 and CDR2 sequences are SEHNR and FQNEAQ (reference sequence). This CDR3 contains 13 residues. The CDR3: CASSLRETDTQYF. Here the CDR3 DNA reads TGTGCCAGCAGCTTAAGGGAGACAGATACGCAGTATTTT.

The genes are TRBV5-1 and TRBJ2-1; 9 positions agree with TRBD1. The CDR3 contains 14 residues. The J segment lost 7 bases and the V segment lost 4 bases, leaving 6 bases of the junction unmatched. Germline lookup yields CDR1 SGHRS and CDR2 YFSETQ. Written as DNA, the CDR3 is TGCGCCAGCAGCGCGGGACAGGGCGTAAATGAGCAGTTCTTC. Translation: CASSAGQGVNEQFF.

The CDR3 loop reads CASSAWTGGDEKLFF. CDR3 DNA sequence: TGTGCCAGCAGCGCTTGGACAGGGGGCGATGAAAAACTGTTTTTT. This sequence joins TRBV7-9 and TRBJ1-4; TRBD1 agrees at 11 bases. This CDR3 region has 15 residues. V shed 5 bases, J shed 6 bases, and the junction held 5 bases outside the gene matches. CDR1 is SEHNR, CDR2 FQNEAQ, per germline (reference sequence).

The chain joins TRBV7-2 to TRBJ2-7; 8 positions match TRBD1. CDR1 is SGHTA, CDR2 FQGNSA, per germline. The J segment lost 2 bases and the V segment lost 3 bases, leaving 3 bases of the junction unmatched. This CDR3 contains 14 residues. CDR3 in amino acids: CASSLMGQAYEQYF. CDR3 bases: TGTGCCAGCAGCTTGATGGGACAGGCCTACGAGCAGTACTTC.

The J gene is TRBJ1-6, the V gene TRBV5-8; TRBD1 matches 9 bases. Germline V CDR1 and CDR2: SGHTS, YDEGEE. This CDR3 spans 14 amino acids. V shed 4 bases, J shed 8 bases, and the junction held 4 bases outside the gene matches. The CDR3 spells CASSPGQGDSPLHF. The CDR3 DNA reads TGTGCCAGCAGCCCGGGACAGGGTGATTCACCCCTCCACTTT.

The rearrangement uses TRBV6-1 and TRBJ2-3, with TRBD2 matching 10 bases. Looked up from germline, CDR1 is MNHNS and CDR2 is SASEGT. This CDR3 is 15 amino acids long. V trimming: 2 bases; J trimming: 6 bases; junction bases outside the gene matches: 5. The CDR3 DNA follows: TGTGCCAGCAGTGAACAAGCGGGGGGGAGCGATACGCAGTATTTT. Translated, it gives CASSEQAGGSDTQYF.

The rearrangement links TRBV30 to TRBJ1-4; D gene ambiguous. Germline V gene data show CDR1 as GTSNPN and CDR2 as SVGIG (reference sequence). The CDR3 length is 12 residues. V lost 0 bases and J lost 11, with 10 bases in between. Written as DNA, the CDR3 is TGTGCCTGGAGTGTACAATCCGGGAAACTGTTTTTT. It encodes CAWSVQSGKLFF.

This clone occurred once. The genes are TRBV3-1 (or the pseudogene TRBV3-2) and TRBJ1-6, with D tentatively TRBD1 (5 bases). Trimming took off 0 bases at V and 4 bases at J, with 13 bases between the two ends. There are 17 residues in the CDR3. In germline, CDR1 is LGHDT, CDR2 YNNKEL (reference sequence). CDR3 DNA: TGTGCCAGCAGCCAAGATCGAGGGACTGGTTATAATTCACCCCTCCACTTT. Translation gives CASSQDRGTGYNSPLHF.

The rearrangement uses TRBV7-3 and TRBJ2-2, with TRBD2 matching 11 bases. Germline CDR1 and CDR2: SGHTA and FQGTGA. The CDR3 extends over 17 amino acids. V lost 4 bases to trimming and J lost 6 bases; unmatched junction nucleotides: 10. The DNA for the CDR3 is TGTGCCAGCAGCTCAATGCGGGGACTAGCGGCGGCCGGGGAGCTGTTTTTT. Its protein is CASSSMRGLAAAGELFF.

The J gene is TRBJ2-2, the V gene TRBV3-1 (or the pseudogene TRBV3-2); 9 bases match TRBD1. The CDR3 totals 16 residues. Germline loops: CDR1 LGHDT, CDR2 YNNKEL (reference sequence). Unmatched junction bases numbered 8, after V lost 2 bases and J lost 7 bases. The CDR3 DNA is TGTGCCAGCAGCCAAACTACCGGGACAGGGTTCGGGGAGCTGTTTTTT. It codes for CASSQTTGTGFGELFF.

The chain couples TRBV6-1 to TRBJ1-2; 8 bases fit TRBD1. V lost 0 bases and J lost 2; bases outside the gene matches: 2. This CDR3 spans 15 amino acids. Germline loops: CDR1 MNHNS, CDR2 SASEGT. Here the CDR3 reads CASSEARDRNYGYTF. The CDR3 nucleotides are TGTGCCAGCAGTGAAGCAAGGGACAGGAACTATGGCTACACCTTC.

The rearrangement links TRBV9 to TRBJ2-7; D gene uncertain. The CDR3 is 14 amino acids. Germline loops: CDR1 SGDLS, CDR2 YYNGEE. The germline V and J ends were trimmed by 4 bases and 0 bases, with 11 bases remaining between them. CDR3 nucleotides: TGTGCCAGCAGCCCGAGAGTCACCTCCTACGAGCAGTACTTC. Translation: CASSPRVTSYEQYF.

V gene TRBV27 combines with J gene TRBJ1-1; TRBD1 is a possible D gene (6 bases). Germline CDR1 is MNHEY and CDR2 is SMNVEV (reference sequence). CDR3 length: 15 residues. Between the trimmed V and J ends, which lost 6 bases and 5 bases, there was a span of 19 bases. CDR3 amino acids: CASSEGGRGGTEAFF. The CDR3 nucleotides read TGTGCCAGCAGCGAGGGGGGCCGCGGGGGGACTGAAGCTTTCTTT.

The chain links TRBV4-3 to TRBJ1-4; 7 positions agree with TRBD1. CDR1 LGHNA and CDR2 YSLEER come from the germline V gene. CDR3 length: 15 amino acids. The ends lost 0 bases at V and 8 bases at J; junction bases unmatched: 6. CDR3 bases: TGCGCCAGCAGCCAAGACCCGGGACAGACCGAAAAACTGTTTTTT. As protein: CASSQDPGQTEKLFF.

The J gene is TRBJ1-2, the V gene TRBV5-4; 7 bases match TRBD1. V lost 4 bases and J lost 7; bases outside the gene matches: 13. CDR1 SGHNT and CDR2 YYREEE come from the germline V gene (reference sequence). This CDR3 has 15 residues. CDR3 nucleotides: TGTGCCAGCAGCCCGCTCGAGGGGGCTCTTGCTGGCTACACCTTC. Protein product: CASSPLEGALAGYTF.

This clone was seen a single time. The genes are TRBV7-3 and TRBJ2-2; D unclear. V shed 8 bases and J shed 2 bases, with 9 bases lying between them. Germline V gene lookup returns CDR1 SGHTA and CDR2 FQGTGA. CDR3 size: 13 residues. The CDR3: CASEQSNTGELFF. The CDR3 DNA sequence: TGTGCCAGCGAACAGAGCAACACCGGGGAGCTGTTTTTT.

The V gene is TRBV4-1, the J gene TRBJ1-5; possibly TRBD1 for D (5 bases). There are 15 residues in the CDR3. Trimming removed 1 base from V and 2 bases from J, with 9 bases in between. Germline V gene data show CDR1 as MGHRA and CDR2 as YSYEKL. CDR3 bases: TGCGCCAGCAGCCAAGGTCAGGGCGGCAATCAGCCCCAGCATTTT. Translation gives CASSQGQGGNQPQHF.